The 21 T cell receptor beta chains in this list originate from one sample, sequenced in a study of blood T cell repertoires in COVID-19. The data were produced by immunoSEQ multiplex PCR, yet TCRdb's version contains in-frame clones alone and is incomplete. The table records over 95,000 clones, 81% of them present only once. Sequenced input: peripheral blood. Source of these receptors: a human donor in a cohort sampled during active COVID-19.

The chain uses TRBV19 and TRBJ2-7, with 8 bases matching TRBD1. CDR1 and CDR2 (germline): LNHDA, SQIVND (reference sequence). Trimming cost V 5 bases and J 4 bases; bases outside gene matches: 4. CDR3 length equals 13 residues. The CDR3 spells CASSSGQGYEQYF. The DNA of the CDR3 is TGTGCCAGTAGTTCAGGACAGGGTTACGAGCAGTACTTC. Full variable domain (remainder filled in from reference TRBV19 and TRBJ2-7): DGGITQSPKYLFRKEGQNVTLSCEQNLNHDAMYWYRQDPGQGLRLIYYSQIVNDFQKGDIAEGYSVSREKKESFPLTVTSAQKNPTAFYLCASSSGQGYEQYFGPGTRLTVT.

This CDR3 reads CASSPRGHVETQYF. CDR3 sequence (DNA): TGTGCCAGCAGCCCTCGTGGCCACGTGGAGACCCAGTACTTC. The rearrangement joins TRBV7-8 to TRBJ2-5; D call uncertain. Per germline, CDR1 SGHVS and CDR2 FQNEAQ. V lost 5 bases and J lost 5, with 15 bases in between. The CDR3 loop spans 14 amino acids. The variable domain in full, with the rest retrieved from reference TRBV7-8 and TRBJ2-5, is GAGVSQSPRYKVAKRGQDVALRCDPISGHVSLFWYQQALGQGPEFLTYFQNEAQLDKSGLPSDRFFAERPEGSVSTLKIQRTQQEDSAVYLCASSPRGHVETQYFGPGTRLLVL.

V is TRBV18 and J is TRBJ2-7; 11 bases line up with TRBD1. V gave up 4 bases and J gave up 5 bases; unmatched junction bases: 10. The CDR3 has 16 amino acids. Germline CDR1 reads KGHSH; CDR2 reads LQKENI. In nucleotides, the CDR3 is TGTGCCAGCTCACTGATGGACAGGGGGCTTCGTAACGAGCAGTACTTC. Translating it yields CASSLMDRGLRNEQYF.

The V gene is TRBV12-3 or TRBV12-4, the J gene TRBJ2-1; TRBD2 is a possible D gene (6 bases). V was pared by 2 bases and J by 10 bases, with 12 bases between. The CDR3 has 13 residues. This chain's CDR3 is CASSLQDYQEQFF. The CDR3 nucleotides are TGTGCCAGCAGTTTACAGGACTATCAAGAGCAGTTCTTC.

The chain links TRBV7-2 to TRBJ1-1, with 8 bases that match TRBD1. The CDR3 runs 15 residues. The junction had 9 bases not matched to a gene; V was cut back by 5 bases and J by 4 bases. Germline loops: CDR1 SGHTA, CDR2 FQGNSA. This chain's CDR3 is CASSPHPGGGTEAFF. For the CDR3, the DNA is TGTGCCAGCAGCCCCCATCCAGGGGGCGGCACTGAAGCTTTCTTT.

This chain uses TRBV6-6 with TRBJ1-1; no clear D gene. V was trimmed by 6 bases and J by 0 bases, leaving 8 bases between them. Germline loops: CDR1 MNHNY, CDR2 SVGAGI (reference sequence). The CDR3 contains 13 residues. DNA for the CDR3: TGTGCCAGCAGACCCGACATGAACACTGAAGCTTTCTTT. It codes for CASRPDMNTEAFF.

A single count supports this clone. In DNA, the CDR3 is TGTGCCAGCTTACCGGGCGGGAGGTCCGCCAATGAGCAGTTCTTC. This codes for CASLPGGRSANEQFF. The chain uses TRBV18 and TRBJ2-1; 8 nucleotides agree with TRBD2. The CDR3 runs 15 residues. The trim removed 7 bases at V and 6 bases at J, leaving 11 bases unmatched. CDR1 KGHSH and CDR2 LQKENI come from the germline V gene.

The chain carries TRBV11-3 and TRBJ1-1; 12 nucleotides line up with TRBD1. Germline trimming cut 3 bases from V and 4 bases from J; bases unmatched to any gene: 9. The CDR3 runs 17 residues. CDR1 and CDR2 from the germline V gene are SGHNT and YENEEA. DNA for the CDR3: TGTGCCAGCAGCTTGCGGGGGACAGGGGGCTTTGGCACTGAAGCTTTCTTT. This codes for CASSLRGTGGFGTEAFF.

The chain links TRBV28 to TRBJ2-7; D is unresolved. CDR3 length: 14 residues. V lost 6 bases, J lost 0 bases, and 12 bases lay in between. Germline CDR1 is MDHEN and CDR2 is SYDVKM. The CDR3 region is CASSPSDFSYEQYF. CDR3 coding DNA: TGTGCCAGCAGCCCCTCAGATTTCTCCTACGAGCAGTACTTC.

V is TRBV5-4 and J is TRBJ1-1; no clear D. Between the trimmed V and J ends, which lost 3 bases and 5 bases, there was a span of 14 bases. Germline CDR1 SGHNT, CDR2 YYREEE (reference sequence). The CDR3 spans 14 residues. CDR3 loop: CASSSRRVGTEAFF. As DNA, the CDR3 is TGTGCCAGCAGCTCTAGGAGGGTAGGAACTGAAGCTTTCTTT.

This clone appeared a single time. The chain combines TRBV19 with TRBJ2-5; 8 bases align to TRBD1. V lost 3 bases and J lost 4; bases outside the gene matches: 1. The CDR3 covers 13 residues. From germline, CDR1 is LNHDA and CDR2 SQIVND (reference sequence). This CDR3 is CASSIGQGETQYF. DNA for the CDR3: TGTGCCAGTAGTATCGGACAGGGAGAGACCCAGTACTTC.

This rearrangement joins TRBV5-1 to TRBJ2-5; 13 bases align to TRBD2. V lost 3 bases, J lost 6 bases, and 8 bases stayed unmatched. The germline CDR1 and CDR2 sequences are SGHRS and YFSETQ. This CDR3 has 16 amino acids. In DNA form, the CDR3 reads TGCGCCAGCAGCTCCGGGACTAGCGGGGACAGGAAGACCCAGTACTTC. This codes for CASSSGTSGDRKTQYF.

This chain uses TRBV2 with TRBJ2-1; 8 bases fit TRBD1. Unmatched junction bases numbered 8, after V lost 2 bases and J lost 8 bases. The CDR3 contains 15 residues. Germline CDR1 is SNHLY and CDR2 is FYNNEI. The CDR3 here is CASSELSGGWDEQFF. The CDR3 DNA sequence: TGTGCCAGCAGTGAATTGTCAGGGGGCTGGGATGAGCAGTTCTTC.

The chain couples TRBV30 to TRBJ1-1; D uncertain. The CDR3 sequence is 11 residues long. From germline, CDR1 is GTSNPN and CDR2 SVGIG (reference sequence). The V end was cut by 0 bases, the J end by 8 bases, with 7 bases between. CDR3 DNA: TGTGCCTGGAGTGTACGACTAGAAGCTTTCTTT. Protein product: CAWSVRLEAFF.

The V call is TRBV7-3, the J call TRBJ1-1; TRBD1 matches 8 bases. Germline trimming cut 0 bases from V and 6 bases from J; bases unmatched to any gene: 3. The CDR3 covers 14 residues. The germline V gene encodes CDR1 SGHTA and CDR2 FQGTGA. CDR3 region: CASSLTTDRAEAFF. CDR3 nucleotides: TGTGCCAGCAGCTTAACGACGGACAGGGCTGAAGCTTTCTTT.

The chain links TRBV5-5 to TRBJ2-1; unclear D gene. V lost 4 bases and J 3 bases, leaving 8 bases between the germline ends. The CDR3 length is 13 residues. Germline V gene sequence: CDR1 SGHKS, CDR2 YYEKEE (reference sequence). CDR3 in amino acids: CASSLLGYNEQFF. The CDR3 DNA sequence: TGTGCCAGCAGCCTCCTAGGCTACAATGAGCAGTTCTTC.

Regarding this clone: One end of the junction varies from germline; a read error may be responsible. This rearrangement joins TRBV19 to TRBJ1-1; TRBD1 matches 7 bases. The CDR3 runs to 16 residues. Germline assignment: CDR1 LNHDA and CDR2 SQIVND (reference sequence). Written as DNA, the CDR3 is TGTGCCAGTAGTCTCCCCACAGGGGATCGGAACATTGAAGCTTTCTTT. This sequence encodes CASSLPTGDRNIEAFF.

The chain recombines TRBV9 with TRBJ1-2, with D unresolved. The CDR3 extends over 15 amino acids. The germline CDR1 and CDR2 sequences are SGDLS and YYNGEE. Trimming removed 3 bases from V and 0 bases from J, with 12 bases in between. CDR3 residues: CASSGPGRANYGYTF. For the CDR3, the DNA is TGTGCCAGCAGCGGTCCAGGCAGAGCTAACTATGGCTACACCTTC.

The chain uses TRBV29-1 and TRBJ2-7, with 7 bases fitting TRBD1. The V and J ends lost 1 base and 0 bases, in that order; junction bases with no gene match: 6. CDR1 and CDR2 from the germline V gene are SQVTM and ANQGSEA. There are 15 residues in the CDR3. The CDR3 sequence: CSVEVGTAVSYEQYF. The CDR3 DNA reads TGCAGCGTTGAAGTAGGGACAGCCGTCTCCTACGAGCAGTACTTC.

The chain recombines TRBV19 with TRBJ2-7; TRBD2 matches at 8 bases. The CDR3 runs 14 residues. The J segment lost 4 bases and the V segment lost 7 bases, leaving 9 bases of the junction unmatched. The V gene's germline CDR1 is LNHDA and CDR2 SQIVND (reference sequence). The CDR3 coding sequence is TGTGCCAGTATTACTAGCGGAGCTCCTTACGAGCAGTACTTC. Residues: CASITSGAPYEQYF. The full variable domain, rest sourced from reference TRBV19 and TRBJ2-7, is DGGITQSPKYLFRKEGQNVTLSCEQNLNHDAMYWYRQDPGQGLRLIYYSQIVNDFQKGDIAEGYSVSREKKESFPLTVTSAQKNPTAFYLCASITSGAPYEQYFGPGTRLTVT.

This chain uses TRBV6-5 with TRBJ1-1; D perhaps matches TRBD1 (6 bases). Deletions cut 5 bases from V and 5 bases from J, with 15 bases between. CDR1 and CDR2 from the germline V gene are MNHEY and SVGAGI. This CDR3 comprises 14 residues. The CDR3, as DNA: TGTGCCAGCAGTCCCCGGGGGGCGAGGACTGAAGCTTTCTTT. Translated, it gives CASSPRGARTEAFF.